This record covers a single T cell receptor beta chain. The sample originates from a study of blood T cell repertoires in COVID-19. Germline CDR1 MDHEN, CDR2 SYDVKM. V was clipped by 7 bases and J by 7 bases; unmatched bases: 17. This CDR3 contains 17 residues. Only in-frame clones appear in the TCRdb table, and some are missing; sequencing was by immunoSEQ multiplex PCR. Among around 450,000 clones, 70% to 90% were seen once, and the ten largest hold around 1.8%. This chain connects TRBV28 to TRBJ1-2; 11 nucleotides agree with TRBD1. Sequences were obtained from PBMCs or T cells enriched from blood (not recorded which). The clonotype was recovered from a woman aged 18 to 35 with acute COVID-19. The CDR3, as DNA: TGTGCCAGCACCGGCGTGGGGACAGGGGGGTTAGTTAGTGGCTACACCTTC. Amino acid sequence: CASTGVGTGGLVSGYTF.